One sample yielded the 29 T cell receptor beta chains listed below, sequenced in a study of shared clonotypes between healthy human individuals (dated by TCRdb to the early 2020s). The library relied on the immunoSEQ multiplex PCR assay. The clones in this table, taken by TCRdb from immuneACCESS, are in-frame only. Not every clone is retained; where verified, under half of the shortfall comes from an unresolved V gene, and the cause of the rest is unknown. The sample profile shows about 120,000 clones; around 68% of them were found once. The top ten constitute under 25% of the sample. Specimen: memory CD8+ T cells sorted from blood. The label giving this sample's cell subset or site can be read as: CD45RO+ cells pooled with CCR7-negative TemRA cells. The source is a woman in her twenties or thirties in good health.

This chain uses TRBV27 with TRBJ2-7; 10 bases fit TRBD1. In germline, CDR1 is MNHEY, CDR2 SMNVEV (reference sequence). The CDR3 covers 16 residues. V lost 6 bases to trimming and J lost 7 bases; unmatched junction nucleotides: 15. The CDR3 is CASRRALRQGAREQYF. CDR3 nucleotide sequence: TGTGCCAGCAGGCGTGCCCTGAGACAGGGGGCGCGGGAGCAGTACTTC.

The V and J genes are TRBV27 and TRBJ1-5, with D possibly matching TRBD1 (5 bases). V was trimmed by 5 bases and J by 3 bases, leaving 14 bases between them. The CDR3 contains 15 residues. Germline CDR1 MNHEY, CDR2 SMNVEV (reference sequence). The CDR3 loop is CASSVGHGYNQPQHF. The CDR3 DNA sequence: TGTGCCAGCAGTGTAGGACACGGTTACAATCAGCCCCAGCATTTT.

The chain combines TRBV4-2 with TRBJ1-4, with D unclear. The CDR3 loop spans 15 amino acids. V lost 4 bases and J lost 6, with 15 bases in between. Germline V CDR1 and CDR2: LGHNA, YNFKEQ. CDR3: CASSPPVGLDEKLFF. CDR3 DNA sequence: TGTGCCAGCAGCCCACCTGTAGGGTTAGATGAAAAACTGTTTTTT.

V usage is TRBV6-6 and J usage is TRBJ1-2; D unresolved. Germline-derived CDR1 and CDR2 are MNHNY and SVGAGI (reference sequence). The CDR3 has 13 amino acids. CDR3 protein: CGSQARGINGYTF. As DNA, the CDR3 is TGTGGCTCTCAAGCGCGGGGTATAAATGGCTACACCTTC.

The chain links TRBV5-1 to TRBJ2-1; D is perhaps TRBD1 (6 bases). V was pared by 1 base and J by 5 bases, with 10 bases between. The germline V gene encodes CDR1 SGHRS and CDR2 YFSETQ. The CDR3 is 14 amino acids. The CDR3 DNA sequence: TGCGCCAGCAGCTTGCGGGGACAAGACAATGAGCAGTTCTTC. Protein: CASSLRGQDNEQFF.

The J gene is TRBJ2-7, the V gene TRBV2; D is unresolved. The CDR3 runs to 15 residues. V was trimmed by 5 bases and J by 1 base, leaving 15 bases between them. The germline CDR1 and CDR2 sequences are SNHLY and FYNNEI. CDR3 sequence: CASSFGSDGSYEQYF. The CDR3 nucleotides read TGTGCCAGCAGTTTCGGATCGGACGGATCCTACGAGCAGTACTTC.

The chain recombines TRBV10-3 with TRBJ1-5; D might be TRBD1 (6 bases). The CDR3 consists of 17 residues. Germline values: CDR1 ENHRY, CDR2 SYGVKD. Trimming stripped 2 bases from V and 1 base from J, with 15 bases between. Here the CDR3 reads CAISEEGEGPSNQPQHF. The CDR3 coding sequence is TGTGCCATCAGTGAGGAGGGGGAGGGGCCAAGCAATCAGCCCCAGCATTTT.

CDR3 region: CASSPLLRGGRGGETQYF. The DNA of the CDR3 is TGTGCCAGCAGCCCTTTGCTGCGGGGAGGGCGAGGAGGCGAGACCCAGTACTTC. The chain uses TRBV7-2 and TRBJ2-5; TRBD2 matches at 7 bases. Germline V gene lookup returns CDR1 SGHTA and CDR2 FQGNSA. The ends lost 5 bases at V and 5 bases at J; junction bases unmatched: 20. The CDR3 runs to 18 residues.

The chain combines TRBV28 with TRBJ1-6; D gene unclear. Germline CDR1 and CDR2: MDHEN and SYDVKM. Trimming stripped 7 bases from V and 6 bases from J, with 16 bases between. This CDR3 has 15 residues. The DNA for the CDR3 is TGTGCCAGCATCCCACGAGGGCAGCCTAATTCACCCCTCCACTTT. It yields the protein CASIPRGQPNSPLHF.

V is TRBV11-3 and J is TRBJ1-1; D is undetermined. The CDR3 is made up of 13 amino acids. The V gene's germline CDR1 is SGHNT and CDR2 YENEEA. The V gene lost 4 bases and the J gene lost 3 bases, with 9 bases spanning the gap. The CDR3, as DNA: TGTGCCAGCAGCTCCGAATACCACACTGAAGCTTTCTTT. Translating gives CASSSEYHTEAFF. Based on the CDR3 plus reference TRBV11-3 and TRBJ1-1, the full variable domain is EAGVVQSPRYKIIEKKQPVAFWCNPISGHNTLYWYLQNLGQGPELLIRYENEEAVDDSQLPKDRFSAERLKGVDSTLKIQPAELGDSAVYLCASSSEYHTEAFFGQGTRLTVV.

This clone appeared once. The rearrangement links TRBV11-2 to TRBJ1-1; D is unresolved. Looked up from germline, CDR1 is SGHAT and CDR2 is FQNNGV. V was shortened by 5 bases and J by 1 base, with 11 bases between the two germline ends. The CDR3 runs to 14 residues. The CDR3 sequence is CASSRRTENTEAFF. The DNA for the CDR3 is TGTGCCAGCAGCCGTCGGACTGAGAACACTGAAGCTTTCTTT.

The chain carries TRBV6-6 and TRBJ2-1, with 10 nucleotides matching TRBD2. Looked up from germline, CDR1 is MNHNY and CDR2 is SVGAGI (reference sequence). J was trimmed by 8 bases and V by 1 base; bases with no gene match: 8. CDR3 length equals 16 residues. CDR3 region: CASSYFRLAGVHEQFF. The CDR3 DNA reads as TGTGCCAGCAGTTACTTTCGGCTAGCGGGAGTACATGAGCAGTTCTTC.

J is TRBJ2-7 and V is TRBV11-2; 10 bases are a match to TRBD2. Trimming at V came to 2 bases and at J to 2 bases, leaving 9 bases not matched to a gene. There are 17 residues in the CDR3. Germline V gene data show CDR1 as SGHAT and CDR2 as FQNNGV. CDR3 amino acids: CASSLTSGTEGTYEQYF. The CDR3 DNA reads as TGTGCCAGCAGCTTAACTAGCGGGACCGAGGGCACCTACGAGCAGTACTTC.

The chain links TRBV7-9 to TRBJ2-7, with no clear D. The germline V and J ends were trimmed by 1 base and 4 bases, with 11 bases remaining between them. Germline CDR1 is SEHNR and CDR2 is FQNEAQ (reference sequence). The CDR3 has 14 amino acids. CDR3 loop: CASSLVATTYEQYF. CDR3 DNA: TGTGCCAGCAGCTTAGTCGCAACCACTTACGAGCAGTACTTC.

The chain couples TRBV15 to TRBJ2-1; 9 bases align to TRBD2. In germline, CDR1 is LNHNV, CDR2 YYDKDF (reference sequence). The CDR3 loop spans 17 amino acids. V dropped 0 bases and J dropped 7; count of bases not matched to a gene: 10. The CDR3 bases are TGTGCCACCAGCAGAGATCAGGTAGCGGGAGCGATGAATGAGCAGTTCTTC. Protein sequence: CATSRDQVAGAMNEQFF.

The gene calls are TRBV11-2 and TRBJ2-7, with D possibly being TRBD2 (5 bases). Deletions cut 6 bases from V and 0 bases from J, with 15 bases between. This CDR3 contains 15 residues. Looked up from germline, CDR1 is SGHAT and CDR2 is FQNNGV. CDR3 nucleotide sequence: TGTGCCAGCAGGTTTACCCGGGGTCGCTCCTACGAGCAGTACTTC. Its protein is CASRFTRGRSYEQYF.

This clone was detected only a few times. The chain has TRBV7-9 and TRBJ2-2, with D perhaps matching TRBD1 (6 bases). Trimming pared 1 base from V and 2 bases from J, leaving 14 bases between. Germline assignment: CDR1 SEHNR and CDR2 FQNEAQ (reference sequence). The CDR3 sequence is 17 residues long. Here the CDR3 DNA reads TGTGCCAGCAGCTTAGTAAGCAGGGGCCCTAACACCGGGGAGCTGTTTTTT. Its translation: CASSLVSRGPNTGELFF.

The CDR3 DNA follows: TGTGCCAGCAGCCCGTATTCGGGTGGCTACACCTTC. Translating gives CASSPYSGGYTF. The J gene is TRBJ1-2, the V gene TRBV7-6; D is uncertain. The V and J ends lost 5 bases and 7 bases respectively, with 11 bases between them. The CDR3 is made up of 12 amino acids. Per the germline V gene, CDR1 is SGHVS and CDR2 is FNYEAQ.

This clone was recorded once. CDR3 nucleotide sequence: TGTGCCAGCAGTTACTCAGGGGGTTCAAATCAGCCCCAGCATTTT. This encodes CASSYSGGSNQPQHF. The V and J genes are TRBV6-5 and TRBJ1-5, with D maybe TRBD1 (6 bases). Trimming took off 0 bases at V and 4 bases at J, with 10 bases between the two ends. The CDR3 loop spans 15 amino acids. Germline V CDR1 and CDR2: MNHEY, SVGAGI.

This clone was observed a single time. The chain has TRBV5-4 and TRBJ1-1; D is unclear. Germline assignment: CDR1 SGHNT and CDR2 YYREEE (reference sequence). The CDR3 has 14 residues. V was shortened by 2 bases and J by 4 bases, with 12 bases between the two germline ends. The CDR3 reads CASSFYTGGTEAFF. CDR3 sequence (DNA): TGTGCCAGCAGCTTTTACACGGGCGGCACTGAAGCTTTCTTT.

The V and J genes are TRBV18 and TRBJ2-6; 8 bases are shared with TRBD2. The V and J ends lost 4 bases and 0 bases, in that order; junction bases with no gene match: 8. This CDR3 contains 18 residues. Germline lookup yields CDR1 KGHSH and CDR2 LQKENI. This CDR3 is CASSRGSGVNSGANVLTF. The CDR3 DNA follows: TGTGCCAGCTCACGGGGTAGCGGGGTGAACTCTGGGGCCAACGTCCTGACTTTC.

The genes are TRBV6-1 and TRBJ2-1; D is possibly TRBD1 (6 bases). The CDR3 has 16 amino acids. CDR1 and CDR2 (germline): MNHNS, SASEGT. V lost 2 bases and J 0 bases, leaving 11 bases between the germline ends. The DNA for the CDR3 is TGTGCCAGCAGTGAATTGGGGGCCAGCTCCTACAATGAGCAGTTCTTC. Encoded protein: CASSELGASSYNEQFF.

The rearrangement joins TRBV27 to TRBJ2-1; no definite D call. Trimming removed 10 bases from V and 2 bases from J, with 15 bases in between. The CDR3 has 14 residues. Germline lookup yields CDR1 MNHEY and CDR2 SMNVEV (reference sequence). CDR3 protein: CATPGLPTYNEQFF. CDR3 DNA sequence: TGTGCCACCCCGGGCCTCCCCACCTACAATGAGCAGTTCTTC.

The chain couples TRBV5-1 to TRBJ2-3; 12 bases map to TRBD1. In germline, CDR1 is SGHRS, CDR2 YFSETQ. After removal of 5 bases from V and 3 bases from J, the junction contained 4 bases not matched to a gene. The CDR3 is made up of 15 amino acids. In nucleotides, the CDR3 is TGCGCCAGCAGGCGGGACAGGGGGCGGACAGATACGCAGTATTTT. Residues: CASRRDRGRTDTQYF.

The J gene is TRBJ1-4, the V gene TRBV6-1; D possibly corresponds to TRBD1 (5 bases). This CDR3 has 15 residues. V dropped 0 bases and J dropped 14 bases, with 19 bases sitting between them. Germline V gives CDR1 MNHNS, CDR2 SASEGT. The CDR3 sequence is CASSEASVSGTPLFF. DNA for the CDR3: TGTGCCAGCAGTGAAGCCTCCGTTTCTGGGACCCCTCTGTTTTTT.

Ten or more counts support this clone. This chain uses TRBV18 with TRBJ1-1; possibly TRBD1 for D (5 bases). Germline V gene sequence: CDR1 KGHSH, CDR2 LQKENI. This CDR3 region has 15 residues. Trimming removed 1 base from V and 3 bases from J, with 12 bases in between. This CDR3 reads CASSPLRDGYTEAFF. The DNA of the CDR3 is TGTGCCAGCTCACCACTCCGGGACGGGTACACTGAAGCTTTCTTT.

This sequence joins TRBV11-2 and TRBJ2-5, with a tentative D call TRBD2 (5 bases). The CDR3 extends over 14 amino acids. Germline V gene data show CDR1 as SGHAT and CDR2 as FQNNGV. V gave up 2 bases and J gave up 5 bases, with 12 bases separating them. CDR3 residues: CASSLSRGVETQYF. CDR3 in DNA: TGTGCCAGCAGCTTATCCCGGGGAGTGGAGACCCAGTACTTC. Using reference TRBV11-2 and TRBJ2-5 for the parts outside the CDR3, the full variable domain is EAGVAQSPRYKIIEKRQSVAFWCNPISGHATLYWYQQILGQGPKLLIQFQNNGVVDDSQLPKDRFSAERLKGVDSTLKIQPAKLEDSAVYLCASSLSRGVETQYFGPGTRLLVL.

This clone showed up just once. The chain couples TRBV4-1 to TRBJ2-7; D remains unclear. This CDR3 has 15 residues. Germline V gives CDR1 MGHRA, CDR2 YSYEKL. V lost 0 bases, J lost 4 bases, and 13 bases lay in between. The CDR3 region has the DNA TGCGCCAGCAGCCAAGATTGGGGTAGTCGTTACGAGCAGTACTTC. This gives the protein CASSQDWGSRYEQYF.

The J gene is TRBJ1-2, the V gene TRBV29-1; D is possibly TRBD1 (6 bases). Trimming left V 6 bases short and J 8 bases short, with 16 bases between. The CDR3 is made up of 12 amino acids. Germline loops: CDR1 SQVTM, CDR2 ANQGSEA. The DNA for the CDR3 is TGCAGCGTCCCCCCGGACAGTCCAGGCTACACCTTC. Amino acid sequence: CSVPPDSPGYTF.